Shown below are 10 T cell receptor beta chains from a single sample sequenced in a study of cytomegalovirus exposure and HLA in healthy donors. The PCR ran on 60 Vbeta and 13 Jbeta primers. Assay: immunoSEQ multiplex PCR; the TCRdb copy retains only in-frame clones and omits some. The sample has over 80,000 clones, approximately 85% seen once. Sequenced material: PBMCs. The receptors come from a man between 35 and 55 years old in good health and CMV-seropositive.

The CDR3 is CASSWGQGWNTEAFF. The CDR3 DNA reads TGCGCCAGCAGCTGGGGACAGGGCTGGAACACTGAAGCTTTCTTT. The V and J genes are TRBV5-1 and TRBJ1-1; 9 positions agree with TRBD1. The V gene's germline CDR1 is SGHRS and CDR2 YFSETQ. The CDR3 is 15 amino acids. V shed 3 bases, J shed 1 base, and the junction held 4 bases outside the gene matches. The complete variable domain, with remaining parts taken from reference TRBV5-1 and TRBJ1-1, reads KAGVTQTPRYLIKTRGQQVTLSCSPISGHRSVSWYQQTPGQGLQFLFEYFSETQRNKGNFPGRFSGRQFSNSRSEMNVSTLELGDSALYLCASSWGQGWNTEAFFGQGTRLTVV.

As for this clone: Germline is not matched at one junction end, which may reflect a read error. This chain uses TRBV7-9 with TRBJ1-5; 7 bases match TRBD1. The CDR3 sequence is 13 residues long. In germline, CDR1 is SEHNR, CDR2 FQNEAQ (reference sequence). This CDR3 is CSSSSRGNQPQHF. The CDR3 DNA reads as TGTTCCAGCAGCTCCAGGGGGAATCAGCCCCAGCATTTT.

V and J are TRBV19 and TRBJ2-3, with 8 positions matching TRBD1. J lost 1 base, V lost 11 bases, and 5 bases had no gene match. Germline CDR1 LNHDA, CDR2 SQIVND (reference sequence). This CDR3 is 13 amino acids long. The CDR3 region is CASGQGGTDTQYF. DNA of the CDR3: TGTGCCTCCGGACAGGGCGGCACAGATACGCAGTATTTT.

This chain joins TRBV2 and TRBJ1-5; D remains ambiguous. The V end was cut by 5 bases, the J end by 4 bases, with 9 bases between. Germline V gene lookup returns CDR1 SNHLY and CDR2 FYNNEI. This CDR3 is built from 13 residues. CDR3 coding DNA: TGTGCCAGCAGTAGAGATTGGAATCAGCCCCAGCATTTT. It encodes CASSRDWNQPQHF.

The V and J genes are TRBV2 and TRBJ2-7, with TRBD2 as a possible D gene (6 bases). Trimming pared 7 bases from V and 2 bases from J, leaving 18 bases between. The V gene's germline CDR1 is SNHLY and CDR2 FYNNEI. The CDR3 has 15 residues. CDR3 in DNA: TGTGCCAGCAATCAAATTAGCGGAGCTGCCTACGAGCAGTACTTC. It codes for CASNQISGAAYEQYF. Full variable domain (rest looked up from reference TRBV2 and TRBJ2-7): EPEVTQTPSHQVTQMGQEVILRCVPISNHLYFYWYRQILGQKVEFLVSFYNNEISEKSEIFDDQFSVERPDGSNFTLKIRSTKLEDSAMYFCASNQISGAAYEQYFGPGTRLTVT.

The chain carries TRBV19 and TRBJ1-6; TRBD1 matches at 7 bases. The ends lost 5 bases at V and 4 bases at J; junction bases unmatched: 8. This CDR3 contains 16 residues. Per the germline V gene, CDR1 is LNHDA and CDR2 is SQIVND (reference sequence). The CDR3 DNA is TGTGCCAGTAGTGTACAGGGGACTTTGTATAATTCACCCCTCCACTTT. Translation gives CASSVQGTLYNSPLHF.

This sequence joins TRBV18 and TRBJ1-2; tentative D call: TRBD1 (6 bases). Trimming left V 5 bases short and J 4 bases short, with 8 bases between. The CDR3 sequence is 12 residues long. Germline CDR1 and CDR2: KGHSH and LQKENI. In DNA, the CDR3 is TGTGCCAGCTCAGGGGGCGGCTATGGCTACACCTTC. Amino acids: CASSGGGYGYTF.

The rearrangement joins TRBV11-3 to TRBJ2-1; 8 nucleotides line up with TRBD2. The length of the CDR3 is 16 residues. With V trimmed by 5 bases and J by 9 bases, 15 bases remained unmatched. CDR1 is SGHNT, CDR2 YENEEA, per germline. This CDR3 reads CASSPREAGAISEQFF. The CDR3 coding sequence is TGTGCCAGCAGCCCCAGGGAAGCGGGAGCGATAAGTGAGCAGTTCTTC.

The rearrangement uses TRBV9 and TRBJ2-5; D ambiguous. Trimming took off 4 bases at V and 1 base at J, with 5 bases between the two ends. The V gene's germline CDR1 is SGDLS and CDR2 YYNGEE. The CDR3 is 12 residues long. In DNA, the CDR3 is TGTGCCAGCAGCCCCGGCCAAGAGACCCAGTACTTC. Translated: CASSPGQETQYF. Combining the CDR3 with reference TRBV9 and TRBJ2-5 gives the whole variable domain DSGVTQTPKHLITATGQRVTLRCSPRSGDLSVYWYQQSLDQGLQFLIQYYNGEERAKGNILERFSAQQFPDLHSELNLSSLELGDSALYFCASSPGQETQYFGPGTRLLVL.

The V call is TRBV19, the J call TRBJ1-2; 11 bases agree with TRBD1. V dropped 6 bases and J dropped 4; count of bases not matched to a gene: 4. There are 14 residues in the CDR3. Germline values: CDR1 LNHDA, CDR2 SQIVND (reference sequence). CDR3 loop: CASSPGQGVYGYTF. CDR3 nucleotide sequence: TGTGCCAGTAGCCCGGGACAGGGGGTCTATGGCTACACCTTC.